These 2 T cell receptor beta chains share one sample of origin, sequenced in a study of blood T cells in healthy people across ages (dated by TCRdb to between 2014 and 2017). Libraries came from 5' RACE. Reads for this sample came from an Illumina HiSeq 2500. A second PCR of about 6 to 12 cycles was performed with a sample-barcoded 5' primer and a J-beta primer mix. TCRdb took the public reads, trimmed them with fastp at Q25, ran MiXCR for clone calling and kept in-frame beta chains. Entries that share a CDR3 protein sequence are merged under the most common genes and DNA. This sample holds fewer than 600,000 distinct CDR3 sequences; roughly a quarter were observed only once. The ten largest clonotypes hold about 3.3% of the sample. These sequences were also reported in another study, on T cells of mothers and their children.

Sequenced material: blood. These receptors came from a boy aged 2 to 10 in good health.

This clonotype was seen more than once but under ten times. The gene calls are TRBV6-6 and TRBJ2-5, with D hard to call. The closer fit of TRBJ2-1 to the DNA end suggests the J call may be wrong. The CDR3 has 13 residues. The germline V gene encodes CDR1 MNHNY and CDR2 SVGAGI (reference sequence). The CDR3 DNA reads TGTGCCAGCAGCCTTTACACCTACAATGAGCAGTTCTTC. Encoded protein: CASSLYTYNEQFF.

The V gene is TRBV20-1, the J gene TRBJ2-1, with a tentative D call TRBD2 (5 bases). Germline V gives CDR1 DFQATT, CDR2 SNEGSKA (reference sequence). V dropped 0 bases and J dropped 10 bases, with 16 bases sitting between them. The CDR3 totals 14 residues. CDR3 protein: CSARDQTSINEQFF. The CDR3 bases are TGCAGTGCTAGAGACCAAACTAGTATCAACGAGCAGTTCTTC.